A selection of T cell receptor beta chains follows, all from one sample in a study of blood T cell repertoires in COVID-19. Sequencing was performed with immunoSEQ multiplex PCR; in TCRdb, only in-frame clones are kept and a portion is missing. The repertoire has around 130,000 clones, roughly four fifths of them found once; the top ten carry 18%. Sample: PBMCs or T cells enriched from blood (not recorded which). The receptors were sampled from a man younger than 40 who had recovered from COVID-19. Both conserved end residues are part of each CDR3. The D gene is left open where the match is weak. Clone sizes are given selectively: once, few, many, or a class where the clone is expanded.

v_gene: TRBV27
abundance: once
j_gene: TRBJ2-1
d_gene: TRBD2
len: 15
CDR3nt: TGTGCCAGCAAGAAAACTAGCGGGAGAGTGGATGAGCAGTTCTTC
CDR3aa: CASKKTSGRVDEQFF

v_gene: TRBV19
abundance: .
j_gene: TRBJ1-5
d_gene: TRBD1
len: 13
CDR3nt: TGTGCCAGTACCGGGACAGACAATCAGCCCCAGCATTTT
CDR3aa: CASTGTDNQPQHF

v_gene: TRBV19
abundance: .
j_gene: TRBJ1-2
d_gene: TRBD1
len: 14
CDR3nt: TGTGCCAGTAGTCCACAGGGGGGCTCCTATGGCTACACCTTC
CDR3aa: CASSPQGGSYGYTF

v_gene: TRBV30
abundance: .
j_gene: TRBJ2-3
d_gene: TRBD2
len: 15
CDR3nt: TGTGCCTGGGCCCCTTTAGCGGGAGGGACAGATACGCAGTATTTT
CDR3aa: CAWAPLAGGTDTQYF

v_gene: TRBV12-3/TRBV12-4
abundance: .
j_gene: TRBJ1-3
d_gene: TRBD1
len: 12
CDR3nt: TGTGCCAGCGGGACAGGCGGAAACACCATATATTTT
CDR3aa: CASGTGGNTIYF

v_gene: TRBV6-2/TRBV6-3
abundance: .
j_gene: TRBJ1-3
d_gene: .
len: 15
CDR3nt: TGTGCCAGCAGTGACAGGACAGCGTCTGGAAACACCATATATTTT
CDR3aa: CASSDRTASGNTIYF

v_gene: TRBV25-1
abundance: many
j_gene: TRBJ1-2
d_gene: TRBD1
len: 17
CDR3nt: TGTGCCAGCAGTGACCCTACTCGAGGACAGGGTGAATATGGCTACACCTTC
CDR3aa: CASSDPTRGQGEYGYTF

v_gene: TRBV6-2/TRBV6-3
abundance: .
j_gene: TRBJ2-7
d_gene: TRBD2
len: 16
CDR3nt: TGTGCCAGCAGCCAGCTTAGCGGGAGCGCCTCCTACGAGCAGTACTTC
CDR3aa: CASSQLSGSASYEQYF

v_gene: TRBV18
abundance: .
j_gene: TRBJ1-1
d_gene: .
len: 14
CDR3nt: TGTGCCAGCTCTCCGGGTCGGGTAGACACTGAAGCTTTCTTT
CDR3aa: CASSPGRVDTEAFF

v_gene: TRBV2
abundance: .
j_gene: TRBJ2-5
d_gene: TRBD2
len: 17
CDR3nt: TGTGCCAGCAGTGAAATCCCGGGGGGAACGGGTCGGGAGACCCAGTACTTC
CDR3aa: CASSEIPGGTGRETQYF

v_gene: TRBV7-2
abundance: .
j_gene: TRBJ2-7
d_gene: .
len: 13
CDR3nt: TGTGCCAGCAGCTCCGACAGCCCCTACGAGCAGTACTTC
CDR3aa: CASSSDSPYEQYF

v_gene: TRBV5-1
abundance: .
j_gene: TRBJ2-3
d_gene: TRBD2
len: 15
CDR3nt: TGCGCCAGCAGCCCTAGCGGGCCTAGCACAGATACGCAGTATTTT
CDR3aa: CASSPSGPSTDTQYF

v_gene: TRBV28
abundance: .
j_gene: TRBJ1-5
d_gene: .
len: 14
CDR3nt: TGTGCCAGCAGTTCTCCTCAGGGAGGACAGCCCCAGCATTTT
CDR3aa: CASSSPQGGQPQHF

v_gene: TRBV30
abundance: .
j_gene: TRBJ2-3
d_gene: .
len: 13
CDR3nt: TGTGCCTGGAGCCCGATCCCGGCAGATACGCAGTATTTT
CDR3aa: CAWSPIPADTQYF